This T cell receptor (beta chain) stems from a study of beta chain features in type 1 diabetes. Findings and limits, study-wide: No resolution was reached here on whether HLA type influences TCRB rearrangement.

Concerning this clone itself: The antigen remains undetermined.

The authors reverse transcribed all of the isolated RNA, so sequencing captured expressed TCRB transcripts. TCRdb's copy holds only in-frame clones and misses some; the assay was immunoSEQ multiplex PCR. This repertoire shows 200,000 to 250,000 clones, about 11% found once; its top ten account for 1% to 1.5%. The ends were cut back, 0 bases at V and 8 bases at J, with 13 bases in the middle. The CDR3 covers 14 residues. Germline CDR1 SQVTM, CDR2 ANQGSEA. Sorting of CD4+ naive, central memory, regulatory and stem cell-like memory cells was performed via CD45RO/CCR7/CD25/CD127/CD95/CD27. This receptor was identified in a man aged 18 to 29 in good health. Sequenced: central memory CD4+ T cells from blood. V usage is TRBV29-1 and J usage is TRBJ1-4; D is undetermined. In DNA form, the CDR3 reads TGCAGCGTTGAAGATCCAAAAAAAGGAGAAAAACTGTTTTTT. Protein sequence: CSVEDPKKGEKLFF.